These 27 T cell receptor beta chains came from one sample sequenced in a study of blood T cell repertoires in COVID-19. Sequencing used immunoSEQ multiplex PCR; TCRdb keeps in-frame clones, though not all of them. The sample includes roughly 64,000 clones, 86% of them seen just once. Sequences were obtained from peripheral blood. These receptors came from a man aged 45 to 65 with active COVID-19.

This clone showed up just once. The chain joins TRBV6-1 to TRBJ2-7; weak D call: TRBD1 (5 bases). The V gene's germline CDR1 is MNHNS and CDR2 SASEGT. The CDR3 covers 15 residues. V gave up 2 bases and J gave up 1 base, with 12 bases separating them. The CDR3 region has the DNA TGTGCCAGCAGTGAACTTCGTGCAGGGTCCTACGAGCAGTACTTC. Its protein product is CASSELRAGSYEQYF.

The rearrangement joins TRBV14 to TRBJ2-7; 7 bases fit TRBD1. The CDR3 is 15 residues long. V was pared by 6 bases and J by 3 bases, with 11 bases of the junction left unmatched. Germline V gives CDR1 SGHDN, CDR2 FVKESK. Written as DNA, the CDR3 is TGTGCCAGCAGTAAGAGGGGACAGACCTACTACGAGCAGTACTTC. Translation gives CASSKRGQTYYEQYF. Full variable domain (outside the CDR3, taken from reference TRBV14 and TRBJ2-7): EAGVTQFPSHSVIEKGQTVTLRCDPISGHDNLYWYRRVMGKEIKFLLHFVKESKQDESGMPNNRFLAERTGGTYSTLKVQPAELEDSGVYFCASSKRGQTYYEQYFGPGTRLTVT.

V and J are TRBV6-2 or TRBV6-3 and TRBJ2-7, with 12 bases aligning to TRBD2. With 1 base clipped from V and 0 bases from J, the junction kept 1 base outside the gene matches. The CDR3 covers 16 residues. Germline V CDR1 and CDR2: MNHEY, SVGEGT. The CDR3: CASSYLLAGGSYEQYF. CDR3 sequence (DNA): TGTGCCAGCAGTTACTTACTAGCGGGAGGCTCCTACGAGCAGTACTTC.

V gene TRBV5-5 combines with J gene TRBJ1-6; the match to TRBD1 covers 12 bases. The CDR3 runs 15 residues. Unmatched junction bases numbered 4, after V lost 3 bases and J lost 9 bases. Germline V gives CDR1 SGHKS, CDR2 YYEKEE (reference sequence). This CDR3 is CASSWDRGRGSPLHF. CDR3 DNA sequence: TGTGCCAGCAGCTGGGACAGGGGGCGCGGTTCACCCCTCCACTTT.

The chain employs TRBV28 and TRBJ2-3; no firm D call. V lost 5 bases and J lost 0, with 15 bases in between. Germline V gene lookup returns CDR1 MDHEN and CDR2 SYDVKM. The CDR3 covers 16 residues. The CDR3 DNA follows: TGTGCCAGCAGTCCCCAGCGCGGCGCTAGCACAGATACGCAGTATTTT. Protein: CASSPQRGASTDTQYF.

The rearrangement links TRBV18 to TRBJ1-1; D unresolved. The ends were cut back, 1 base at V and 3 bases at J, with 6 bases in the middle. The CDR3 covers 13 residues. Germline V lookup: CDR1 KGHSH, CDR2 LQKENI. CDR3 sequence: CASSPLRDTEAFF. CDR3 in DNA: TGTGCCAGCTCACCACTTCGTGACACTGAAGCTTTCTTT.

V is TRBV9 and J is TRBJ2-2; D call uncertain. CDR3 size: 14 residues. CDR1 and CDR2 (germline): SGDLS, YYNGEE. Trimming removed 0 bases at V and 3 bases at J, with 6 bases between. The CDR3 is CASSVGQYTGELFF. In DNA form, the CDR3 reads TGTGCCAGCAGCGTAGGCCAGTACACCGGGGAGCTGTTTTTT.

As DNA, the CDR3 is TGCGCCAGCACCAATAGCGGGAATAAAGGAGAGCAGTACTTC. Residues: CASTNSGNKGEQYF. V is TRBV5-1 and J is TRBJ2-7; 8 positions agree with TRBD2. The CDR3 is 14 amino acids. The germline gives CDR1 SGHRS, CDR2 YFSETQ. Germline trimming cut 6 bases from V and 7 bases from J; bases unmatched to any gene: 12. Based on the CDR3 plus reference TRBV5-1 and TRBJ2-7, the full variable domain is KAGVTQTPRYLIKTRGQQVTLSCSPISGHRSVSWYQQTPGQGLQFLFEYFSETQRNKGNFPGRFSGRQFSNSRSEMNVSTLELGDSALYLCASTNSGNKGEQYFGPGTRLTVT.

This chain's CDR3 is CAISEQGVRTEAFF. DNA of the CDR3: TGTGCCATCAGTGAACAGGGAGTTCGGACTGAAGCTTTCTTT. This chain links TRBV10-3 with TRBJ1-1, with D possibly matching TRBD1 (6 bases). CDR3 length: 14 amino acids. Germline loops: CDR1 ENHRY, CDR2 SYGVKD. Trimming left V 3 bases short and J 5 bases short, with 13 bases between.

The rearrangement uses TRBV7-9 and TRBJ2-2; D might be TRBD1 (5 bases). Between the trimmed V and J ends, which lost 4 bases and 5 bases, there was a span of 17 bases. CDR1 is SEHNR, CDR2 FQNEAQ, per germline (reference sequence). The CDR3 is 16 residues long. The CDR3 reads CASSSSQGMLTGELFF. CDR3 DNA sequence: TGTGCCAGCAGCTCGTCGCAGGGAATGTTGACCGGGGAGCTGTTTTTT.

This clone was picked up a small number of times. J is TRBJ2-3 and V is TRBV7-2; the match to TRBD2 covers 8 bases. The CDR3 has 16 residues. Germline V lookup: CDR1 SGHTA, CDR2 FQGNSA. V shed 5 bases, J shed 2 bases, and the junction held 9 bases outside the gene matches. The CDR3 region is CASSPSPTSATDTQYF. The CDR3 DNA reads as TGTGCCAGCAGCCCATCGCCGACTAGCGCCACAGATACGCAGTATTTT.

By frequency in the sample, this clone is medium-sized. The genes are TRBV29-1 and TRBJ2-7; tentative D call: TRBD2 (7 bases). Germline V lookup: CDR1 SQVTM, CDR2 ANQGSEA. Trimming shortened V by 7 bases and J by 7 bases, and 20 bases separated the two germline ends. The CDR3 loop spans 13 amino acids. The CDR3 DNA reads TGCAGCGCCACCAAAGGGGGGGCTGGTGAGCAGTACTTC. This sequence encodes CSATKGGAGEQYF.

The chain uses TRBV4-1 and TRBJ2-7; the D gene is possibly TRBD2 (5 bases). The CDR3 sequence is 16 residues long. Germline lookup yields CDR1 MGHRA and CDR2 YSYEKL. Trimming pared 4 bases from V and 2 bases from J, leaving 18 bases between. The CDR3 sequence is CASSPDRELRAYEQYF. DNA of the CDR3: TGCGCCAGCAGCCCGGATAGGGAGTTGCGGGCCTACGAGCAGTACTTC.

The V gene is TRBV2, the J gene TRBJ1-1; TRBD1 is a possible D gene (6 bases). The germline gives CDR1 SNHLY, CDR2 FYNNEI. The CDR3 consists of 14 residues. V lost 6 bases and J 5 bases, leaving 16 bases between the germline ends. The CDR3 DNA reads TGTGCCAGCAGCAGCCAGGGGTTGAGGACTGAAGCTTTCTTT. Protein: CASSSQGLRTEAFF.

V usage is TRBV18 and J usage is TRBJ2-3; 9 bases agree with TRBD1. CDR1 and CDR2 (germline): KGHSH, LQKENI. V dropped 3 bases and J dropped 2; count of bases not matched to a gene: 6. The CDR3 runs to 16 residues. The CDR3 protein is CASSPLRDRDTDTQYF. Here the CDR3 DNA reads TGTGCCAGCTCACCTCTCCGGGACAGGGACACAGATACGCAGTATTTT.

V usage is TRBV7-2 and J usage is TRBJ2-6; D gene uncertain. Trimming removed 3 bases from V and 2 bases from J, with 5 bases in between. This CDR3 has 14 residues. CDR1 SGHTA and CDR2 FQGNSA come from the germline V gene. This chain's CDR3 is CASSFTAGANVLTF. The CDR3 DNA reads TGTGCCAGCAGCTTCACGGCTGGGGCCAACGTCCTGACTTTC.

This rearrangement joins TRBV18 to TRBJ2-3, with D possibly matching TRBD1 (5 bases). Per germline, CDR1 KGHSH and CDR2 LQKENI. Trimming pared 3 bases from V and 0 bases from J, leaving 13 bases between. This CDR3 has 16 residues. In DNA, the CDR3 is TGTGCCAGCTCACCGAGACAGACCTCTAGCACAGATACGCAGTATTTT. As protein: CASSPRQTSSTDTQYF.

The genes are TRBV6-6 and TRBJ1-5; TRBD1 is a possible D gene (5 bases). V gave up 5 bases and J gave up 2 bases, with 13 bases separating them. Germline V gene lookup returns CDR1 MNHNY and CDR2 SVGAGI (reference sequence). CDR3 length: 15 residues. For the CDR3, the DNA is TGTGCCAGCAGTCCTGACAGAGCCGGCAATCAGCCCCAGCATTTT. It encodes CASSPDRAGNQPQHF.

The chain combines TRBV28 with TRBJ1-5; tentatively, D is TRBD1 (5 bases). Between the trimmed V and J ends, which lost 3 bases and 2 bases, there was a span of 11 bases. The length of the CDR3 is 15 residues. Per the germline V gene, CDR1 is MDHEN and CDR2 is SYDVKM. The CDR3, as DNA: TGTGCCAGCAGTTTTGACAGAGCCCGCAATCAGCCCCAGCATTTT. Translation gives CASSFDRARNQPQHF. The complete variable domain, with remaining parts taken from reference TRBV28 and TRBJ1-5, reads DVKVTQSSRYLVKRTGEKVFLECVQDMDHENMFWYRQDPGLGLRLIYFSYDVKMKEKGDIPEGYSVSREKKERFSLILESASTNQTSMYLCASSFDRARNQPQHFGDGTRLSIL.

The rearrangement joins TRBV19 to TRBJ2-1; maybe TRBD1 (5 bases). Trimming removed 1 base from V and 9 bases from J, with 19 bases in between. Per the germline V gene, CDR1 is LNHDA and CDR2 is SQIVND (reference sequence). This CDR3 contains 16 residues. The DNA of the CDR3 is TGTGCCAGTAGTATAGGGTTCCCCCTCAGGGTTCCTGAGCAGTTCTTC. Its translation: CASSIGFPLRVPEQFF.

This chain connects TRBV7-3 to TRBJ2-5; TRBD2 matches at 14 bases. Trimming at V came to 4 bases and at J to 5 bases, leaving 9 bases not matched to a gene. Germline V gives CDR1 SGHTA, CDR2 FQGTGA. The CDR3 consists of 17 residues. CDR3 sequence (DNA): TGTGCCAGCAGCTCCGGGACTAGCGGGAGTAGGGATGAGACCCAGTACTTC. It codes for CASSSGTSGSRDETQYF.

This chain's CDR3 is CASRRQGARNTEAFF. The DNA for the CDR3 is TGTGCCAGCAGAAGACAGGGGGCCAGGAACACTGAAGCTTTCTTT. The chain links TRBV6-5 to TRBJ1-1, with 10 bases lining up with TRBD1. The J segment lost 1 base and the V segment lost 6 bases, leaving 5 bases of the junction unmatched. In germline, CDR1 is MNHEY, CDR2 SVGAGI. This CDR3 spans 15 amino acids.

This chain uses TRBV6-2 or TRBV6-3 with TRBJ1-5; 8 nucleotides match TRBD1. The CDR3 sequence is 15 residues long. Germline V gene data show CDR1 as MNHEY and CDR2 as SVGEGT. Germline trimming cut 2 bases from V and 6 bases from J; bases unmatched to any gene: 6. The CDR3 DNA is TGTGCCAGCAGTTACCCACAGGGGGATGGTCAGCCCCAGCATTTT. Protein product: CASSYPQGDGQPQHF.

The CDR3, as DNA: TGTGCCAGCAGCGTAGCGGGGAGTAACTATGGCTACACCTTC. Its protein product is CASSVAGSNYGYTF. The chain couples TRBV9 to TRBJ1-2, with D uncertain. V was shortened by 0 bases and J by 1 base, with 7 bases between the two germline ends. CDR3 length equals 14 residues. Germline CDR1 and CDR2: SGDLS and YYNGEE.

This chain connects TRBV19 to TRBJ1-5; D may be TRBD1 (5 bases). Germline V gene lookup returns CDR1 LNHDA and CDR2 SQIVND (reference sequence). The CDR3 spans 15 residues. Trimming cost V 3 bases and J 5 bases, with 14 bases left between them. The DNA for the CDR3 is TGTGCCAGTAGTATTTCCCCTCAGGGCTATCAGCCCCAGCATTTT. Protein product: CASSISPQGYQPQHF.

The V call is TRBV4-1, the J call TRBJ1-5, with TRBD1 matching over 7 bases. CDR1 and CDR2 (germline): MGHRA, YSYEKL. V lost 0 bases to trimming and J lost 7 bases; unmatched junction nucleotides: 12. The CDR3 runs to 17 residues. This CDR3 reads CASSQDSPRDSGQPQHF. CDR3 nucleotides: TGCGCCAGCAGCCAAGACAGTCCTAGGGACAGCGGGCAGCCCCAGCATTTT.

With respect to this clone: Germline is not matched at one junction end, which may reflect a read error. The CDR3 DNA sequence: TGTGCCAGCAGTCCGAGGGGGTCTGAGGCTTTCTTT. It codes for CASSPRGSEAFF. This chain joins TRBV27 and TRBJ1-1; D is perhaps TRBD1 (6 bases). CDR3 length equals 12 residues. Germline lookup yields CDR1 MNHEY and CDR2 SMNVEV (reference sequence).